The 14 T cell receptor beta chains in this list originate from one sample, sequenced in a study of CD8 T cells in ankylosing spondylitis. TCRdb re-derived calls from the 5' RACE reads in MiXCR, one entry per CDR3 protein. The table lists more than 200,000 distinct CDR3 sequences, 20% to 30% of them singletons, with roughly 0.67% in the top ten. Sequenced sample: blood, either unsorted or a sorted T cell fraction (not recorded which). Receptors originate from a male donor with ankylosing spondylitis or in good health (not recorded which).

As concerns this clonotype: A junction end diverges from the germline sequence, so it may reflect a read error. The chain links TRBV20-1 to TRBJ1-1; no clear D. The CDR3 covers 13 residues. Germline V gives CDR1 DFQATT, CDR2 SNEGSKA (reference sequence). The CDR3 coding sequence is TGCAGTGCTCGAGACGGTTCGAACACTGAAGCTTTCTTT. Protein sequence: CSARDGSNTEAFF.

This chain connects TRBV12-3 or TRBV12-4 to TRBJ1-5, with D uncertain. Trimming left V 5 bases short and J 0 bases short, with 11 bases between. The CDR3 sequence is 15 residues long. The DNA of the CDR3 is TGTGCCAGCAGTCCCAGGATTGGTAGCAATCAGCCCCAGCATTTT. It is translated as CASSPRIGSNQPQHF.

This clonotype was found many times. The rearrangement uses TRBV24-1 and TRBJ2-3, with 9 bases lining up with TRBD2. The CDR3 is 16 residues long. The ends lost 3 bases at V and 5 bases at J; junction bases unmatched: 8. The germline CDR1 and CDR2 sequences are KGHDR and SFDVKD. CDR3 protein: CATSDRLAGSRDTQYF. The DNA for the CDR3 is TGTGCCACCAGTGATCGGCTAGCGGGGTCTAGAGATACGCAGTATTTT.

This clonotype was seen repeatedly, ten times or more. V and J are TRBV29-1 and TRBJ2-1, with 9 bases aligning to TRBD2. The CDR3 has 16 residues. Germline-derived CDR1 and CDR2 are SQVTM and ANQGSEA. After removal of 4 bases from V and 4 bases from J, the junction contained 11 bases not matched to a gene. In nucleotides, the CDR3 is TGCAGCGTTGGGACCCTGCTAGCGGGGCCGTACAATGAGCAGTTCTTC. It specifies CSVGTLLAGPYNEQFF.

There are a few counts of this clonotype. The rearrangement uses TRBV20-1 and TRBJ2-3; 10 nucleotides agree with TRBD2. Germline CDR1 DFQATT, CDR2 SNEGSKA (reference sequence). Trimming removed 3 bases from V and 3 bases from J; junction bases left unmatched: 12. The CDR3 sequence is 17 residues long. The CDR3 nucleotides are TGCAGTGCTAGTCCAGCGGGGGGGCGAAGGCGAACAGATACGCAGTATTTT. Protein: CSASPAGGRRRTDTQYF.

This clonotype was seen a single time. This chain links TRBV6-5 with TRBJ2-7, with 11 bases identical to TRBD2. The CDR3 sequence is 15 residues long. The germline V gene encodes CDR1 MNHEY and CDR2 SVGAGI. V trimming: 2 bases; J trimming: 3 bases; junction bases outside the gene matches: 3. The DNA of the CDR3 is TGTGCCAGCAGTTACACTAGCGGGGGCCTCTACGAGCAGTACTTC. Its translation is CASSYTSGGLYEQYF.

The chain couples TRBV12-3 or TRBV12-4 to TRBJ2-7, with no clear D. There are 14 residues in the CDR3. V was clipped by 3 bases and J by 2 bases, with 11 bases between them. CDR3 nucleotide sequence: TGTGCCAGCAGTTTCCGTAGTGCCCCCTACGAGCAGTACTTC. Translating it yields CASSFRSAPYEQYF.

This chain connects TRBV20-1 to TRBJ2-3; D not certain. Germline lookup yields CDR1 DFQATT and CDR2 SNEGSKA (reference sequence). This CDR3 has 13 residues. Trimming pared 4 bases from V and 3 bases from J, leaving 11 bases between. CDR3 DNA sequence: TGCAGTGCTATCCGCCCGGCGACAGATACGCAGTATTTT. Translated: CSAIRPATDTQYF.

This clonotype was seen a handful of times. V gene TRBV10-3 combines with J gene TRBJ2-1; 9 nucleotides align to TRBD2. Germline V gives CDR1 ENHRY, CDR2 SYGVKD. The CDR3 spans 15 residues. J gave up 8 bases and V 8 bases, and 13 bases lay outside the gene matches. CDR3 residues: CAIRASGVRVDEQFF. DNA of the CDR3: TGTGCCATCCGGGCTAGCGGGGTAAGGGTTGATGAGCAGTTCTTC.

This clonotype was seen at least ten times. This rearrangement joins TRBV6-2 or TRBV6-3 to TRBJ2-2; a possible D gene is TRBD1 (5 bases). The CDR3 has 17 residues. The germline gives CDR1 MNHEY, CDR2 SVGEGT. Trimming removed 7 bases at V and 5 bases at J, with 23 bases between. CDR3 DNA sequence: TGTGCCAGCAACCTAAAAAAAGGGGATTTTCCAACCGGGGAGCTGTTTTTT. Protein sequence: CASNLKKGDFPTGELFF.

In this sample, this clonotype turned up a few times. The chain uses TRBV20-1 and TRBJ2-2; D unresolved. CDR1 is DFQATT and CDR2 is SNEGSKA in the germline V gene (reference sequence). Trimming left V 3 bases short and J 3 bases short, with 11 bases between. The CDR3 extends over 14 amino acids. Here the CDR3 reads CSARPPEHTGELFF. The DNA of the CDR3 is TGCAGTGCTAGGCCCCCAGAGCACACCGGGGAGCTGTTTTTT.

Ten or more counts support this clonotype. The chain recombines TRBV20-1 with TRBJ1-2, with TRBD1 matching 7 bases. V was clipped by 6 bases and J by 4 bases; unmatched bases: 8. Germline values: CDR1 DFQATT, CDR2 SNEGSKA (reference sequence). The CDR3 sequence is 13 residues long. CDR3 DNA: TGCAGTGCCAAAACAGGGGCTGCCTATGGCTACACCTTC. It translates to CSAKTGAAYGYTF.

The V and J genes are TRBV20-1 and TRBJ1-6; D is perhaps TRBD1 (5 bases). V was shortened by 0 bases and J by 9 bases, with 15 bases between the two germline ends. The CDR3 has 15 residues. Germline CDR1 is DFQATT and CDR2 is SNEGSKA (reference sequence). This CDR3 reads CSARESGPVGSPLHF. The CDR3 region has the DNA TGCAGTGCTAGAGAGTCGGGACCCGTAGGTTCACCCCTCCACTTT.

This clonotype was recorded at least ten times. The CDR3 reads CSVEIRGSYNEQFF. The CDR3 bases are TGCAGCGTTGAGATTCGGGGCTCCTACAATGAGCAGTTCTTC. The V gene is TRBV29-1, the J gene TRBJ2-1, with D possibly TRBD2 on 5 matching bases. The germline gives CDR1 SQVTM, CDR2 ANQGSEA. V was trimmed by 3 bases and J by 0 bases, leaving 9 bases between them. This CDR3 spans 14 amino acids.